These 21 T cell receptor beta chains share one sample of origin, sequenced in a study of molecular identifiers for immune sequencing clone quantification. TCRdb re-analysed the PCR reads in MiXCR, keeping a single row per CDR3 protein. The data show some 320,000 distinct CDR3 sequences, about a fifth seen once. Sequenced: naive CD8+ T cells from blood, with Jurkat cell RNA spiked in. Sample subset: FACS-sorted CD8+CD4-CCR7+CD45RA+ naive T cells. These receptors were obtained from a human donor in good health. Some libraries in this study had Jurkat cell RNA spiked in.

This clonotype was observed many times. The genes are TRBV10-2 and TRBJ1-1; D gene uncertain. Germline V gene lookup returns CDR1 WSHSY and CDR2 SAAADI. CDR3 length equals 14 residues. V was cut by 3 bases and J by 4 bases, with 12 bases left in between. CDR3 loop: CASSDVAWGTEAFF. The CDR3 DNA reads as TGCGCCAGCAGTGATGTTGCTTGGGGCACTGAAGCTTTCTTT.

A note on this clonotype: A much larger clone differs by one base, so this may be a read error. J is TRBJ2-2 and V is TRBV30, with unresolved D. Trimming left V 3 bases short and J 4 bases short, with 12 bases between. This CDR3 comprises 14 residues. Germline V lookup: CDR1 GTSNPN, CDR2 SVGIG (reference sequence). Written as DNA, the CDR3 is TGTGCCTGGAGCCTGGGTATGAGCACCGGGGAGCTGTTTTTT. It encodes CAWSLGMSTGELFF.

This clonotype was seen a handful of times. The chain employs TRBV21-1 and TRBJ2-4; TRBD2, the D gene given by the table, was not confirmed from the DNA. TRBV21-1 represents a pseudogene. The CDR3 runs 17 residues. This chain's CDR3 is CASSNDPEALAKNIQYF. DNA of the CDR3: TGTGCCAGCAGCAATGATCCGGAGGCCCTAGCCAAAAACATTCAGTACTTC.

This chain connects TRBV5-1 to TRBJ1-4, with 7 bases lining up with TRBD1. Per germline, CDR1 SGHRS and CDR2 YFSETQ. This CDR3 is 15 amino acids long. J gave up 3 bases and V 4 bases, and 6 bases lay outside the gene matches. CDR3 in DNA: TGCGCCAGCAGCGGTACAGGGGCTCCTAATGAAAAACTGTTTTTT. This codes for CASSGTGAPNEKLFF.

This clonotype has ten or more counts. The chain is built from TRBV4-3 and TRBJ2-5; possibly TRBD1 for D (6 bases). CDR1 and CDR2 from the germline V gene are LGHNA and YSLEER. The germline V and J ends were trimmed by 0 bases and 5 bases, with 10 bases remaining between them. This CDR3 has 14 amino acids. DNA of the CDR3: TGCGCCAGCAGCCAAGAGTGGGGGCTCGAGACCCAGTACTTC. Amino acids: CASSQEWGLETQYF.

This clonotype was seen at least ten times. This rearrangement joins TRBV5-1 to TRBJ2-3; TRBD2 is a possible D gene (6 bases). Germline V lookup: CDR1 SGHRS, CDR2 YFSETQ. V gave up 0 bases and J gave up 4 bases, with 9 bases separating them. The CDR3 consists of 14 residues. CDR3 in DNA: TGCGCCAGCAGCTTGGGACTAGAAGCAGATACGCAGTATTTT. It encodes CASSLGLEADTQYF.

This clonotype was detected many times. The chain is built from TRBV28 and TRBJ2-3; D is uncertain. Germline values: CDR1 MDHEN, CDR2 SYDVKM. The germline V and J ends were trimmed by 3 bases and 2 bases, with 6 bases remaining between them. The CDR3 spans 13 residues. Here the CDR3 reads CASSFRATDTQYF. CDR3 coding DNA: TGTGCCAGCAGTTTCCGGGCCACAGATACGCAGTATTTT.

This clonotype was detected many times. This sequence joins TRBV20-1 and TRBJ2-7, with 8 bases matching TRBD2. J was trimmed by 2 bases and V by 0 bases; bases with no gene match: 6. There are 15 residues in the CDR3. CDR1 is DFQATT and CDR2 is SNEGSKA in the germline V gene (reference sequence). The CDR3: CSARDGAGGAYEQYF. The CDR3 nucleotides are TGCAGTGCTAGAGATGGGGCGGGAGGTGCCTACGAGCAGTACTTC.

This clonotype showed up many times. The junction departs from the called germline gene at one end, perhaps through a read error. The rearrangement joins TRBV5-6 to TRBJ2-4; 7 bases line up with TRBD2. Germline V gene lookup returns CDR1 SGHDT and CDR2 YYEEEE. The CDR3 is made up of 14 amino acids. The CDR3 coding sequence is TGTGCCAGCAGCTTGGGACTAGCCCAAAACATTCAGTACTTC. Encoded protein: CASSLGLAQNIQYF. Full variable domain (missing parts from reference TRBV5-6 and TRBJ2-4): DAGVTQSPTHLIKTRGQQVTLRCSPKSGHDTVSWYQQALGQGPQFIFQYYEEEERQRGNFPDRFSGHQFPNYSSELNVNALLLGDSALYLCASSLGLAQNIQYFGAGTRLSVL.

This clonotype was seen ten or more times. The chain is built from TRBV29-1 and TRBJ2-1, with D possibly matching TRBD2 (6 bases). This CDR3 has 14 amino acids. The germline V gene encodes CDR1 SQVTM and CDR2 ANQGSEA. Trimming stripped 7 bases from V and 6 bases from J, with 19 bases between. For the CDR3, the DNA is TGCAGCGCTTACCCAGTTGGGGGGATCAATGAGCAGTTCTTC. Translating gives CSAYPVGGINEQFF.

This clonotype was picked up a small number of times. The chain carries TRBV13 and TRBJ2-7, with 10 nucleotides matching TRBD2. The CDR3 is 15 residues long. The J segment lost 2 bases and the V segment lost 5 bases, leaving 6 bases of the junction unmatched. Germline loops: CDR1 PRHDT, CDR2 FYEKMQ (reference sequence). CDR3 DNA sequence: TGTGCCAGCAGCAAAACCGGGACTAGCGCCTACGAGCAGTACTTC. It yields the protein CASSKTGTSAYEQYF.

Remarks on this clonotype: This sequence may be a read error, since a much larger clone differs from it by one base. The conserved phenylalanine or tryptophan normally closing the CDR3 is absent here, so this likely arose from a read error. CDR3 sequence: CASRLAGNQPQHS. The CDR3, as DNA: TGTGCCAGCAGATTGGCGGGCAATCAGCCCCAGCATTCT. The chain carries TRBV27 and TRBJ1-5; D is unresolved. This CDR3 has 13 residues. Trimming removed 6 bases from V and 2 bases from J, with 8 bases in between. In germline, CDR1 is MNHEY, CDR2 SMNVEV (reference sequence).

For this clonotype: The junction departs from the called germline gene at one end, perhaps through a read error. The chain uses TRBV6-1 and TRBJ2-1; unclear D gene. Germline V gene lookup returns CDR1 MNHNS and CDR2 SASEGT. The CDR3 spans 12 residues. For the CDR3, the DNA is TGTGCCAGCGGTGAGTCGGGCAATGAGCAGTTCTTC. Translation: CASGESGNEQFF.

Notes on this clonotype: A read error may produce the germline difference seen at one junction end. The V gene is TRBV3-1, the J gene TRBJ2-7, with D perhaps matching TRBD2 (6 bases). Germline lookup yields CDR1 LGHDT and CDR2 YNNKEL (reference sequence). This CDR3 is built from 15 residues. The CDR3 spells CASSSGNLGSYEQCF. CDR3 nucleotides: TGTGCCAGCAGCTCAGGGAATCTCGGGAGCTACGAGCAGTGCTTC.

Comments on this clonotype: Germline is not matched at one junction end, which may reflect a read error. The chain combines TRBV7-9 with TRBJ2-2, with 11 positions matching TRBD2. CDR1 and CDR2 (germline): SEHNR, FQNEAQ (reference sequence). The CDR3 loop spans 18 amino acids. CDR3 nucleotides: TGTGCCAGCAGCCTGATAGCGGGGGGGCTGTCGAACACCGGGGAGCTGGTTTTT. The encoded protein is CASSLIAGGLSNTGELVF. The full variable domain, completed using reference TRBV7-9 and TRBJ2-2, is DTGVSQNPRHKITKRGQNVTFRCDPISEHNRLYWYRQTLGQGPEFLTYFQNEAQLEKSRLLSDRFSAERPKGSFSTLEIQRTEQGDSAMYLCASSLIAGGLSNTGELVFGEGSRLTVL.

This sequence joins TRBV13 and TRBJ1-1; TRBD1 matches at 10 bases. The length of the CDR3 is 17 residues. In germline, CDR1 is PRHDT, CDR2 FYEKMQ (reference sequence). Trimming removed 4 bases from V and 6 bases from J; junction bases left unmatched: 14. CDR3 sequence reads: CASSSINLGQGSPEAFF. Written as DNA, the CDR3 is TGTGCCAGCAGCTCCATTAACCTGGGACAGGGGAGCCCTGAAGCTTTCTTT.

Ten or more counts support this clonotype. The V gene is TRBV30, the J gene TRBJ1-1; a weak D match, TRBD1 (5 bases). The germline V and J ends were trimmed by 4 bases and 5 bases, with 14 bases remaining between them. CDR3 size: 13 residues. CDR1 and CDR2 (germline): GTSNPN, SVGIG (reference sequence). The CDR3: CAWNPVGGTEAFF. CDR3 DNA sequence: TGTGCCTGGAACCCAGTGGGGGGAACTGAAGCTTTCTTT.

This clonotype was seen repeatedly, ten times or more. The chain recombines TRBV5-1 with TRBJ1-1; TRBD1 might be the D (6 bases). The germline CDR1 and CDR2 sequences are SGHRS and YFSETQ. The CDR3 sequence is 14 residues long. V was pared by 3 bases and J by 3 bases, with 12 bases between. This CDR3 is CASSYNNRDTEAFF. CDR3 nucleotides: TGCGCCAGCAGCTACAACAACAGGGACACTGAAGCTTTCTTT.

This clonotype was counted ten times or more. CDR3 DNA: TGTGCCACCAGCTCAGAAGGTGATCAGCCCCAGCATTTT. This sequence encodes CATSSEGDQPQHF. The chain employs TRBV15 and TRBJ1-5, with D hard to call. Between the trimmed V and J ends, which lost 5 bases and 5 bases, there was a span of 10 bases. Germline-derived CDR1 and CDR2 are LNHNV and YYDKDF (reference sequence). This CDR3 comprises 13 residues.

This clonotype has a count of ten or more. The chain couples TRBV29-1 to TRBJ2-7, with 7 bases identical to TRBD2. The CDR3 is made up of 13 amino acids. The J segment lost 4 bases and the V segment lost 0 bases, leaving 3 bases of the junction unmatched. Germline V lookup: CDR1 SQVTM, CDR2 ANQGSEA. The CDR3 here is CSVEDRGGYEQYF. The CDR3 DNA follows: TGCAGCGTTGAAGATCGCGGGGGATACGAGCAGTACTTC.

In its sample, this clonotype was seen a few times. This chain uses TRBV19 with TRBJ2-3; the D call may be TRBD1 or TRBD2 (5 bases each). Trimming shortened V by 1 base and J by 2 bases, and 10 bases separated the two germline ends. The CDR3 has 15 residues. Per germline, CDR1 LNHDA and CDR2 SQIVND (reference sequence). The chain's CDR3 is CASSIGGSPTDTQYF. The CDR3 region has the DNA TGTGCCAGTAGTATAGGGGGGTCCCCCACAGATACGCAGTATTTT.